The entry that follows covers one TCR beta chain sequence. The junction departs from the called germline gene at one end, perhaps through a read error. This sample is part of a study of control samples from healthy donors and cancer patients. Profiling relied on immunoSEQ multiplex PCR, and the TCRdb table lists in-frame clones only, not all of them. The table lists approximately 51,000 clones, about four fifths of them singletons. From germline, CDR1 is MNHNS and CDR2 SASEGT. The CDR3 has 13 residues. This sequence originates from an older man in good health. V usage is TRBV6-1 and J usage is TRBJ2-5; no clear D gene. The sample comprised blood. CDR3 amino acids: CASREDNQETQYF. The CDR3 DNA reads TGTGCCAGCAGGGAAGACAATCAAGAGACCCAGTACTTC.